This T cell receptor beta chain came from a study of shared clonotypes between healthy human individuals. Only in-frame clones appear in the TCRdb table, and some are missing; sequencing was by immunoSEQ multiplex PCR. The sample lists approximately 2.3 million clones, more than 85% occurring once. Findings and limits, study-wide: Non-shared clonotypes were found to have lower generation probabilities than the clonotypes that were shared by all four of the sorted-subset donors. The donor pool, a small one, limited the genetic and exposure-history diversity represented.

CDR3 length: 13 amino acids. Germline V gene lookup returns CDR1 SNHLY and CDR2 FYNNEI. Trimming pared 6 bases from V and 2 bases from J, leaving 10 bases between. About this clone itself: Its antigen is undetermined.

This receptor was obtained from a man aged 18 to 30 in good health. Some clones in this sample may be carry-over from other donors' samples. Sequencing used naive CD4+ T cells from PBMCs. Subset in this sample: CD45RA+ positively selected. The genes are TRBV2 and TRBJ1-1, with no clear D. The CDR3 DNA is TGTGCCAGCAGGTACCGGAAAAACACTGAAGCTTTCTTT. Its translation: CASRYRKNTEAFF.